Presented here are 25 T cell receptor beta chains from one specimen sequenced in a study of CD4+ T cells in melanoma. The data were produced by immunoSEQ multiplex PCR, yet TCRdb's version contains in-frame clones alone and is incomplete. The sample holds some 13,000 clones, 60% to 85% seen once. The sequenced material came from cells from a culture (not recorded whether cultured in vitro). All receptors come from a human donor with melanoma.

V usage is TRBV7-9 and J usage is TRBJ1-4; 10 nucleotides agree with TRBD1. The junction had 8 bases not matched to a gene; V was cut back by 3 bases and J by 7 bases. The length of the CDR3 is 16 residues. CDR1 and CDR2 from the germline V gene are SEHNR and FQNEAQ (reference sequence). The CDR3 DNA reads TGTGCCAGCAGCTTCTATGGGACAGGGGAGACTGAAAAACTGTTTTTT. The encoded protein is CASSFYGTGETEKLFF.

This clone was counted between two and nine times. The rearrangement uses TRBV5-4 and TRBJ1-1, with D possibly matching TRBD1 (6 bases). Germline assignment: CDR1 SGHNT and CDR2 YYREEE (reference sequence). CDR3 length: 15 amino acids. V dropped 0 bases and J dropped 4 bases, with 13 bases sitting between them. DNA of the CDR3: TGTGCCAGCAGCTTGGGAGACAGGCTAGGCACTGAAGCTTTCTTT. Translated, it gives CASSLGDRLGTEAFF.

The table lists this clone with a count of one. The chain uses TRBV4-1 and TRBJ2-1; D is perhaps TRBD2 (6 bases). The V gene lost 4 bases and the J gene lost 0 bases, with 10 bases spanning the gap. CDR3 length equals 15 residues. Per the germline V gene, CDR1 is MGHRA and CDR2 is YSYEKL. The CDR3 here is CASSLTTSSYNEQFF. DNA for the CDR3: TGCGCCAGCAGCCTTACGACTAGCTCCTACAATGAGCAGTTCTTC.

The chain combines TRBV18 with TRBJ2-5; no firm D call. With 6 bases removed from V and 0 bases from J, the gap between germline ends came to 5 bases. Germline V gene lookup returns CDR1 KGHSH and CDR2 LQKENI. The CDR3 runs 12 residues. Here the CDR3 reads CASSQYQETQYF. CDR3 coding DNA: TGTGCCAGCTCTCAGTACCAAGAGACCCAGTACTTC.

V usage is TRBV4-1 and J usage is TRBJ1-1; 12 bases map to TRBD1. V dropped 2 bases and J dropped 10; count of bases not matched to a gene: 11. Looked up from germline, CDR1 is MGHRA and CDR2 is YSYEKL. CDR3 length equals 16 residues. CDR3 loop: CASSQLQPGQGAGAFF. CDR3 DNA: TGCGCCAGCAGCCAATTACAACCGGGACAGGGGGCTGGAGCTTTCTTT.

The chain is built from TRBV7-2 and TRBJ1-1; D ambiguous. The CDR3 extends over 13 amino acids. The V gene lost 5 bases and the J gene lost 6 bases, with 13 bases spanning the gap. Germline lookup yields CDR1 SGHTA and CDR2 FQGNSA. The DNA for the CDR3 is TGTGCCAGCAGCCTAAAGGAGTACGCTGAAGCTTTCTTT. Translating it yields CASSLKEYAEAFF. Variable domain in full (rest from reference TRBV7-2 and TRBJ1-1): GAGVSQSPSNKVTEKGKDVELRCDPISGHTALYWYRQSLGQGLEFLIYFQGNSAPDKSGLPSDRFSAERTGGSVSTLTIQRTQQEDSAVYLCASSLKEYAEAFFGQGTRLTVV.

This chain links TRBV6-1 with TRBJ2-3, with TRBD2 matching over 7 bases. CDR3 size: 15 residues. Germline-derived CDR1 and CDR2 are MNHNS and SASEGT. After removal of 10 bases from V and 4 bases from J, the junction contained 14 bases not matched to a gene. CDR3: CAIHSHGRGADTQYF. Here the CDR3 DNA reads TGTGCCATCCACAGTCACGGCCGGGGGGCAGATACGCAGTATTTT.

This chain uses TRBV5-8 with TRBJ2-7; D uncertain. CDR1 and CDR2 from the germline V gene are SGHTS and YDEGEE. V was shortened by 6 bases and J by 6 bases, with 19 bases between the two germline ends. The CDR3 runs 14 residues. CDR3 loop: CASTTPGRLREQYF. DNA for the CDR3: TGTGCCAGCACCACACCGGGTAGGCTCCGCGAGCAGTACTTC.

The gene calls are TRBV11-2 and TRBJ2-2; TRBD2 might be the D (6 bases). The length of the CDR3 is 14 residues. The ends were cut back, 5 bases at V and 6 bases at J, with 13 bases in the middle. From germline, CDR1 is SGHAT and CDR2 FQNNGV. CDR3 sequence reads: CASSQPGGAGELFF. The CDR3 DNA follows: TGTGCCAGCAGCCAGCCCGGGGGAGCCGGGGAGCTGTTTTTT. Full variable domain (outside the CDR3, taken from reference TRBV11-2 and TRBJ2-2): EAGVAQSPRYKIIEKRQSVAFWCNPISGHATLYWYQQILGQGPKLLIQFQNNGVVDDSQLPKDRFSAERLKGVDSTLKIQPAKLEDSAVYLCASSQPGGAGELFFGEGSRLTVL.

The V and J genes are TRBV29-1 and TRBJ1-1; no definite D call. The CDR3 totals 15 residues. CDR1 SQVTM and CDR2 ANQGSEA come from the germline V gene. The V and J ends lost 5 bases and 1 base respectively, with 17 bases between them. The CDR3 region has the DNA TGCAGCGTTTTTTCCCCCTCCAGCGGGAACACTGAAGCTTTCTTT. Protein: CSVFSPSSGNTEAFF.

This clone was observed a handful of times. In nucleotides, the CDR3 is TGTGCCAGCCGGCCGCCGACTAGTAACTATGGCTACACCTTC. Its protein is CASRPPTSNYGYTF. V usage is TRBV28 and J usage is TRBJ1-2; D unresolved. Deletions cut 8 bases from V and 1 base from J, with 14 bases between. CDR1 is MDHEN, CDR2 SYDVKM, per germline. This CDR3 comprises 14 residues.

This clone was seen a few times. This chain links TRBV7-2 with TRBJ1-5; unclear D gene. The V end was cut by 6 bases, the J end by 3 bases, with 9 bases between. The CDR3 sequence is 13 residues long. Germline assignment: CDR1 SGHTA and CDR2 FQGNSA. CDR3 DNA sequence: TGTGCCAGCAGACGTGGTAACAATCAGCCCCAGCATTTT. Protein product: CASRRGNNQPQHF.

This clone was recorded a few times. This sequence joins TRBV11-2 and TRBJ2-1; 9 bases fit TRBD2. Germline V gene lookup returns CDR1 SGHAT and CDR2 FQNNGV. This CDR3 comprises 15 residues. The junction had 3 bases not matched to a gene; V was cut back by 5 bases and J by 1 base. In nucleotides, the CDR3 is TGTGCCAGCAGCCCTGGACTAGCGTCCTACAATGAGCAGTTCTTC. Protein product: CASSPGLASYNEQFF.

This chain connects TRBV9 to TRBJ2-3, with D unclear. Germline-derived CDR1 and CDR2 are SGDLS and YYNGEE. Trimming pared 3 bases from V and 0 bases from J, leaving 14 bases between. The CDR3 is 16 residues long. The CDR3 spells CASSEGAGSSTDTQYF. The CDR3 DNA sequence: TGTGCCAGCAGCGAAGGCGCCGGATCTAGCACAGATACGCAGTATTTT.

The chain combines TRBV4-1 with TRBJ2-1; the match to TRBD1 covers 10 bases. Losses at the gene ends were 4 bases for V and 3 bases for J; bases not matched to a gene: 9. The length of the CDR3 is 17 residues. Per the germline V gene, CDR1 is MGHRA and CDR2 is YSYEKL. CDR3 nucleotides: TGCGCCAGCAGCCTAGATCCCGGGACAGGGGACTACAATGAGCAGTTCTTC. Protein: CASSLDPGTGDYNEQFF.

The chain carries TRBV10-2 and TRBJ1-1, with a weak D call TRBD1 (5 bases). The CDR3 spans 14 residues. Per germline, CDR1 WSHSY and CDR2 SAAADI. The V and J ends lost 6 bases and 2 bases respectively, with 13 bases between them. The CDR3 spells CASRKVGGNTEAFF. CDR3 nucleotide sequence: TGCGCCAGCAGGAAAGTGGGGGGAAACACTGAAGCTTTCTTT.

V usage is TRBV6-5 and J usage is TRBJ1-2; possible D gene TRBD1, 5 bases. The CDR3 contains 14 residues. CDR1 is MNHEY, CDR2 SVGAGI, per germline. Between the trimmed V and J ends, which lost 10 bases and 4 bases, there was a span of 19 bases. The CDR3 DNA is TGTGCCATCAGCCGAAACCAGGGCATCTATGGCTACACCTTC. Protein: CAISRNQGIYGYTF.

The chain couples TRBV30 to TRBJ2-7; TRBD2 matches at 7 bases. V shed 5 bases and J 1 base; nucleotides not matched to a gene: 2. The germline gives CDR1 GTSNPN, CDR2 SVGIG (reference sequence). This CDR3 contains 12 residues. The CDR3 protein is CAWSRGSYEQYF. DNA for the CDR3: TGTGCCTGGTCGCGGGGGTCCTACGAGCAGTACTTC. The variable domain in full, completed from reference TRBV30 and TRBJ2-7, reads SQTIHQWPATLVQPVGSPLSLECTVEGTSNPNLYWYRQAAGRGLQLLFYSVGIGQISSEVPQNLSASRPQDRQFILSSKKLLLSDSGFYLCAWSRGSYEQYFGPGTRLTVT.

DNA of the CDR3: TGTGCCAGCAGTGATCCAGGGTTCCGAATCTCCGGCGAGCAGTACTTC. This sequence encodes CASSDPGFRISGEQYF. This chain joins TRBV6-1 and TRBJ2-7; D perhaps matches TRBD1 (5 bases). The CDR3 totals 16 residues. CDR1 and CDR2 from the germline V gene are MNHNS and SASEGT. V lost 3 bases and J lost 6, with 21 bases in between.

This rearrangement joins TRBV7-8 to TRBJ1-1; the D gene is possibly TRBD1 (5 bases). Deletions cut 3 bases from V and 3 bases from J, with 11 bases between. The germline V gene has CDR1 SGHVS and CDR2 FQNEAQ. This CDR3 comprises 14 residues. The CDR3 is CASSLAGRDTEAFF. CDR3 in DNA: TGTGCCAGCAGCTTGGCAGGGCGGGACACTGAAGCTTTCTTT.

This chain joins TRBV27 and TRBJ1-2, with a weak D call TRBD1 (6 bases). The CDR3 is 14 residues long. Trimming pared 5 bases from V and 4 bases from J, leaving 14 bases between. Germline lookup yields CDR1 MNHEY and CDR2 SMNVEV (reference sequence). CDR3 coding DNA: TGTGCCAGCAGTCCGGACAGAAGGGGCTATGGCTACACCTTC. It encodes CASSPDRRGYGYTF.

This chain connects TRBV7-3 to TRBJ1-6; D is unclear. Germline assignment: CDR1 SGHTA and CDR2 FQGTGA. The CDR3 length is 15 residues. With 3 bases removed from V and 11 bases from J, the gap between germline ends came to 17 bases. Here the CDR3 DNA reads TGTGCCAGCAGCTTCTTCGGTGGGGAGCTAGCACCCCTCCACTTT. Translating it yields CASSFFGGELAPLHF.

This chain connects TRBV6-1 to TRBJ1-5; D is undetermined. Germline V CDR1 and CDR2: MNHNS, SASEGT. Trimming pared 6 bases from V and 2 bases from J, leaving 5 bases between. The CDR3 sequence is 12 residues long. The CDR3: CASRGRNQPQHF. Written as DNA, the CDR3 is TGTGCCAGCAGAGGACGCAATCAGCCCCAGCATTTT.

V usage is TRBV4-2 and J usage is TRBJ2-2; 13 bases are shared with TRBD2. V lost 1 base, J lost 5 bases, and 1 base stayed unmatched. Germline V CDR1 and CDR2: LGHNA, YNFKEQ. The CDR3 is 16 residues long. The CDR3 DNA reads as TGTGCCAGCAGCCAAGCGACTAGCGGGGGGACCGGGGAGCTGTTTTTT. It translates to CASSQATSGGTGELFF.

The chain has TRBV2 and TRBJ1-5; 8 bases are a match to TRBD1. The J segment lost 2 bases and the V segment lost 6 bases, leaving 6 bases of the junction unmatched. The germline V gene encodes CDR1 SNHLY and CDR2 FYNNEI. This CDR3 spans 15 amino acids. The CDR3, as DNA: TGTGCCAGCAGCGCGGACAGGGTCCGCAATCAGCCCCAGCATTTT. Its protein product is CASSADRVRNQPQHF.